The rows below give T cell receptor beta chains drawn from one sample of a study of PD-1 blockade in classical Hodgkin lymphoma. TCRdb keeps only in-frame clones here, not all; method: immunoSEQ multiplex PCR. The profile shows around 870 clones, more than 65% of them singletons. The sample was CD8+ T cells from blood, taken at baseline. The origin of the receptors is a human donor with classical Hodgkin lymphoma. The CDR3 runs from the conserved cysteine through the conserved F or W. A D gene is named only where the DNA matches it firmly. Part of the rows lack a size; the others show once, few, many or a class for expanded clones.

>TRBJ1-4|TRBV7-9|NA|NA
CASSLDLGKVKLFF
TGTGCCAGCAGCTTAGACCTTGGGAAGGTAAAACTGTTTTTT
>TRBJ1-2|TRBV19|NA|few
CASSIDSYGYTF
TGTGCCAGTAGTATAGATAGCTATGGCTACACCTTC
>TRBJ2-1|TRBV6-6|NA|NA
CASTRLGNEQFF
TGTGCCAGCACACGACTGGGGAATGAGCAGTTCTTC
>TRBJ2-7|TRBV7-6|TRBD2|once
CASSFLTSGRYEQYF
TGTGCCAGCAGCTTTTTAACTAGCGGGAGATACGAGCAGTACTTC
>TRBJ2-7|TRBV7-2|TRBD1|once
CASNPTGGKYEQYF
TGTGCCAGCAACCCGACAGGGGGGAAATACGAGCAGTACTTC
>TRBJ1-1|TRBV7-2|NA|few
CASSLSGVNTEAFF
TGTGCCAGCAGCTTATCAGGGGTGAACACTGAAGCTTTCTTT
>TRBJ2-7|TRBV27|TRBD1|NA
CASSLIGTGNEQYF
TGTGCCAGCAGTTTAATCGGGACAGGGAACGAGCAGTACTTC
>TRBJ2-6|TRBV4-2|NA|NA
CASSQGVDSGANVLTF
TGTGCCAGCAGCCAAGGGGTCGATTCTGGGGCCAACGTCCTGACTTTC
>TRBJ2-2|TRBV11-2|TRBD1|NA
CASSPQGMISTGELFF
TGTGCCAGCAGCCCACAGGGGATGATCAGCACCGGGGAGCTGTTTTTT
>TRBJ2-7|TRBV7-9|TRBD2|NA
CASSSGLAVYEQYF
TGTGCCAGCAGCTCCGGACTAGCGGTGTACGAGCAGTACTTC
>TRBJ2-1|TRBV5-6|TRBD1|few
CASSRQGLTAFF
TGTGCCAGCAGCCGACAGGGTCTCACGGCGTTCTTC
>TRBJ1-2|TRBV7-8|NA|NA
CASSLEQNYGYTF
TGTGCCAGCAGCTTAGAGCAAAACTATGGCTACACCTTC
>TRBJ1-2|TRBV2|NA|NA
CASSEYRNYGYTF
TGTGCCAGCAGTGAATACAGAAACTATGGCTACACCTTC
>TRBJ2-2|TRBV7-3|NA|NA
CASSLDRIKAGELFF
TGTGCCAGCAGCCTGGACAGAATTAAGGCCGGGGAGCTGTTTTTT
>TRBJ2-6|TRBV7-9|NA|NA
CASSATLYMTKSGNVLTF
TGTGCCAGTAGCGCCACATTATACATGACAAAGTCGGGCAACGTCCTGACTTTC
>TRBJ1-4|TRBV6-6|TRBD1|NA
CASSSPQDRGQEKLFF
TGTGCCAGCAGTTCACCCCAGGACAGGGGGCAGGAAAAACTGTTTTTT
>TRBJ1-2|TRBV6-1|NA|NA
CASSPDGGNYGYTF
TGTGCCAGCAGTCCAGACGGTGGCAACTATGGCTACACCTTC
>TRBJ2-2|TRBV7-6|NA|NA
CASSLRGGINTGELFF
TGTGCCAGCAGCTTAAGGGGGGGAATAAACACCGGGGAGCTGTTTTTT
>TRBJ1-1|TRBV6-5|NA|NA
CASSYSRGLVGAFF
TGTGCCAGCAGTTACTCGAGGGGTTTGGTTGGAGCTTTCTTT
>TRBJ2-3|TRBV30|TRBD1|NA
CAWSRDSYTDTQYF
TGTGCCTGGAGCCGGGACAGCTACACAGATACGCAGTATTTT
>TRBJ1-2|TRBV6-6|NA|few
CASSDTAGNYGYTF
TGTGCCAGCAGTGACACAGCAGGGAACTATGGCTACACCTTC
>TRBJ1-2|TRBV11-2|TRBD1|NA
CASSLSQGGYGYTF
TGTGCCAGCAGTTTATCCCAGGGGGGCTATGGCTACACCTTC
>TRBJ1-6|TRBV27|NA|NA
CASSLSGNSPLHF
TGTGCCAGCAGTTTATCGGGGAATTCACCCCTCCACTTT
>TRBJ2-5|TRBV4-3|NA|NA
CASSQDIWEETQYF
TGCGCCAGCAGCCAAGATATCTGGGAAGAGACCCAGTACTTC
>TRBJ2-1|TRBV28|TRBD1|NA
CASSLPTGGPSSYNEQFF
TGTGCCAGCAGTTTGCCCACAGGGGGCCCAAGCTCCTACAATGAGCAGTTCTTC
>TRBJ2-7|TRBV5-1|NA|NA
CASSPPDSYEQYF
TGCGCCAGCAGCCCGCCGGACAGCTACGAGCAGTACTTC
>TRBJ2-7|TRBV7-9|NA|NA
CASSSRHGPYEQYF
TGTGCCAGCAGCTCGAGACACGGCCCCTACGAGCAGTACTTC
>TRBJ2-1|TRBV6-6|TRBD1|NA
CATVTGYNEQFF
TGTGCCACCGTGACAGGGTACAATGAGCAGTTCTTC
>TRBJ2-1|TRBV18|TRBD1|few
CASSRTGTGVLNEQFF
TGTGCCAGCTCGCGAACCGGGACAGGGGTTTTGAATGAGCAGTTCTTC
>TRBJ2-3|TRBV5-6|TRBD1|NA
CASSADRGSKADTQYF
TGTGCCAGCAGCGCAGACAGGGGGTCAAAGGCAGATACGCAGTATTTT
>TRBJ2-1|TRBV6-6|NA|NA
CASITGNNEQFF
TGTGCCAGCATCACCGGCAACAATGAGCAGTTCTTC
>TRBJ2-1|TRBV4-2|NA|NA
CASSVRDYNEQFF
TGTGCCAGCAGCGTCCGGGACTACAATGAGCAGTTCTTC
>TRBJ2-7|TRBV15|TRBD2|once
CATSRGTSGILSEQYF
TGTGCCACCAGCAGAGGGACTAGCGGGATCCTTAGCGAGCAGTACTTC
>TRBJ2-3|TRBV2|NA|NA
CASRGLTDTQYF
TGTGCCAGCAGGGGGCTTACAGATACGCAGTATTTT
>TRBJ2-7|TRBV4-3|TRBD2|large
CASSQEPGFTSAEQYF
TGCGCCAGCAGCCAAGAGCCCGGATTCACTAGCGCCGAGCAGTACTTC
>TRBJ1-4|TRBV7-9|TRBD1|NA
CASSLVRGTGGHEKLFF
TGTGCCAGCAGCTTAGTTCGGGGAACAGGGGGACATGAAAAACTGTTTTTT
>TRBJ2-1|TRBV27|NA|NA
CASSPIWGTDNEQFF
TGTGCCAGCAGTCCCATCTGGGGTACAGACAATGAGCAGTTCTTC
>TRBJ2-7|TRBV2|NA|NA
CASSGTPPRLYEQYF
TGTGCCAGCAGTGGGACTCCTCCACGGTTATACGAGCAGTACTTC
>TRBJ2-7|TRBV6-5|NA|NA
CASSYPRGPWEQYF
TGTGCCAGCAGTTACCCCCGGGGGCCCTGGGAGCAGTACTTC
>TRBJ2-5|TRBV4-2|TRBD2|NA
CASSQDRVGLAGGETQYF
TGTGCCAGCAGCCAAGATCGAGTAGGACTAGCGGGAGGAGAGACCCAGTACTTC